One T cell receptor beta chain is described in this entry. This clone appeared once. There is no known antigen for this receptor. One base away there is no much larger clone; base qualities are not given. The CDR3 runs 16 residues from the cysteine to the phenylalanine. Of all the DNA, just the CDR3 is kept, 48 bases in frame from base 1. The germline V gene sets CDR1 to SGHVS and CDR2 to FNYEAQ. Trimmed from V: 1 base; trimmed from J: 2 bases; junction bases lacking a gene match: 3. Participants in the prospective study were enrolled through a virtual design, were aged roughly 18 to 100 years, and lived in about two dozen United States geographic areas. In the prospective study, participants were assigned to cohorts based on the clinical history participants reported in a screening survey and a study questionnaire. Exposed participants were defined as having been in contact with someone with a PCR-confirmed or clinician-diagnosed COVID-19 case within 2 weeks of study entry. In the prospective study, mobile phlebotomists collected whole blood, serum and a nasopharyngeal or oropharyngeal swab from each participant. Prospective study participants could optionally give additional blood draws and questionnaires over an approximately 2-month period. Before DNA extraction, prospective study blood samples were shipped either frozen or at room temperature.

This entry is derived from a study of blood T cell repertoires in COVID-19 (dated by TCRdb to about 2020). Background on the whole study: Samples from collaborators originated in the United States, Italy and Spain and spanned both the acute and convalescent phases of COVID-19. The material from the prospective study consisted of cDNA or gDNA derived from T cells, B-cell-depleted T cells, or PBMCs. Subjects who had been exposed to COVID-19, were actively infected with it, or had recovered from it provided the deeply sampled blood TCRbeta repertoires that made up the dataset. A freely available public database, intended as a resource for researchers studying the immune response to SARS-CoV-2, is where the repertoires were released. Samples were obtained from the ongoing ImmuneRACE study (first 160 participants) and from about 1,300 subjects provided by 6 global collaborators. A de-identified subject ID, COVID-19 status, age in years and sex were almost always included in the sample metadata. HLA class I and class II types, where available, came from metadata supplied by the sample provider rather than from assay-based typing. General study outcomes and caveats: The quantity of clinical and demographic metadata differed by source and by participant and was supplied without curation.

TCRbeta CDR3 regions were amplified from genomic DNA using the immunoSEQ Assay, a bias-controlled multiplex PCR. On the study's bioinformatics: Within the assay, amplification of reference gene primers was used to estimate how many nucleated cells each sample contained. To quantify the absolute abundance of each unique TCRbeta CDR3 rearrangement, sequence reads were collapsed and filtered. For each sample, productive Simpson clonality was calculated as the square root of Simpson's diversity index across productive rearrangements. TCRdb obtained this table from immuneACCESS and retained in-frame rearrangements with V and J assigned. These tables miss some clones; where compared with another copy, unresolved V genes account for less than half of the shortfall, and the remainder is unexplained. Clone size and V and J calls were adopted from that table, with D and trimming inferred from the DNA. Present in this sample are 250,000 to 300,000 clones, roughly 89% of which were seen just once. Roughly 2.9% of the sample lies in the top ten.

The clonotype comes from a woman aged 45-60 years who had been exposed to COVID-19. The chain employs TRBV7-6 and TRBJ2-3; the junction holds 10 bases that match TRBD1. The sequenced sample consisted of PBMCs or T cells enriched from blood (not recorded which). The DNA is TGTGCCAGCAGCTTAGTGACAGGGGGCCCCACAGATACGCAGTATTTT. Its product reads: CASSLVTGGPTDTQYF. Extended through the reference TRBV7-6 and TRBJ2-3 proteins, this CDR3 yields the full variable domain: GAGVSQSPRYKVTKRGQDVALRCDPISGHVSLYWYRQALGQGPEFLTYFNYEAQQDKSGLPNDRFSAERPEGSISTLTIQRTEQRDSAMYRCASSLVTGGPTDTQYFGPGTRLTVL.